What follows are 5 T cell receptor beta chains derived from one specimen sequenced in a study of cytomegalovirus exposure and HLA in healthy donors. TCRdb's table, derived via immunoSEQ multiplex PCR, lists solely in-frame clones and lacks some. Here the sample spans some 110,000 clones, about 88% being singletons. Material for sequencing was PBMCs. The source is a woman under 30 in good health and CMV-seropositive.

The CDR3 protein is CASSSVQETQYF. The CDR3 DNA reads TGTGCCAGTAGTTCAGTCCAAGAGACCCAGTACTTC. The chain joins TRBV19 to TRBJ2-5, with D unresolved. Germline V gene data show CDR1 as LNHDA and CDR2 as SQIVND (reference sequence). CDR3 length: 12 amino acids. The germline V and J ends were trimmed by 5 bases and 1 base, with 5 bases remaining between them.

This chain links TRBV15 with TRBJ1-3; perhaps TRBD1 as D (6 bases). The CDR3 spans 16 residues. V shed 2 bases and J shed 0 bases, with 11 bases lying between them. Germline CDR1 is LNHNV and CDR2 is YYDKDF (reference sequence). The CDR3 nucleotides are TGTGCCACCAGCAGAATTGGACAGTCCTCTGGAAACACCATATATTTT. It specifies CATSRIGQSSGNTIYF.

The chain couples TRBV28 to TRBJ1-1; D is unclear. The CDR3 loop spans 14 amino acids. V lost 4 bases and J lost 0, with 9 bases in between. From germline, CDR1 is MDHEN and CDR2 SYDVKM. The CDR3 reads CASSSTSMNTEAFF. The CDR3 DNA follows: TGTGCCAGCAGTTCCACAAGTATGAACACTGAAGCTTTCTTT.

The chain joins TRBV10-3 to TRBJ1-1; no clear D gene. There are 12 residues in the CDR3. Germline CDR1 ENHRY, CDR2 SYGVKD. Trimming took 0 bases from V and 5 from J, leaving 4 bases between them. The CDR3 is CAISESQTEAFF. CDR3 coding DNA: TGTGCCATCAGTGAGTCTCAGACTGAAGCTTTCTTT.

This chain uses TRBV11-3 with TRBJ2-5, with TRBD1 identical over 7 bases. CDR3 size: 15 residues. The V gene's germline CDR1 is SGHNT and CDR2 YENEEA. J was trimmed by 1 base and V by 3 bases; bases with no gene match: 5. The chain's CDR3 is CASSFGAGGQETQYF. The CDR3 region has the DNA TGTGCCAGCAGCTTCGGGGCAGGGGGCCAAGAGACCCAGTACTTC. The entire variable domain, with the rest obtained from reference TRBV11-3 and TRBJ2-5, is as follows: EAGVVQSPRYKIIEKKQPVAFWCNPISGHNTLYWYLQNLGQGPELLIRYENEEAVDDSQLPKDRFSAERLKGVDSTLKIQPAELGDSAVYLCASSFGAGGQETQYFGPGTRLLVL.